A single sample is the source of the 6 T cell receptor beta chains below, sequenced in a study of T cell repertoires in cytomegalovirus infection. MiXCR was run by TCRdb on the reads, yielding one entry per CDR3 protein. This sample has a few hundred thousand distinct CDR3 sequences, with 15% to 20% found just once. Material for sequencing was CD8+ T cells from PBMCs. Every receptor here comes from a human donor in good health (CMV status not recorded). Some clones in this sample may be carry-over from other donors' samples.

This clonotype is deemed medium-sized. This chain joins TRBV6-1 and TRBJ1-5; D remains ambiguous. Germline-derived CDR1 and CDR2 are MNHNS and SASEGT. This CDR3 comprises 14 residues. V was pared by 1 base and J by 6 bases, with 10 bases between. Written as DNA, the CDR3 is TGTGCCAGCAGTGAAGAAGACGGACCTCAGCCCCAGCATTTT. It codes for CASSEEDGPQPQHF.

This clonotype was counted a few times. This chain links TRBV6-2 or TRBV6-3 with TRBJ2-3; 7 nucleotides align to TRBD2. Germline V lookup: CDR1 MNHEY, CDR2 SVGEGT. The CDR3 loop spans 15 amino acids. The V segment lost 0 bases and the J segment 6 bases; nucleotides outside the gene matches: 6. The chain's CDR3 is CASSYSTSPPDTQYF. In DNA, the CDR3 is TGTGCCAGCAGTTACTCGACTAGCCCCCCGGATACGCAGTATTTT.

This clonotype was counted many times. This chain links TRBV11-2 with TRBJ2-1; D perhaps matches TRBD1 (6 bases). The CDR3 has 13 amino acids. V was clipped by 2 bases and J by 9 bases, with 11 bases between them. Per the germline V gene, CDR1 is SGHAT and CDR2 is FQNNGV. This chain's CDR3 is CASSLPQGTEQFF. The CDR3, as DNA: TGTGCCAGCAGCTTACCACAGGGAACTGAGCAGTTCTTC.

For this clonotype: Germline is not matched at one junction end, which may reflect a read error. The V call is TRBV6-1, the J call TRBJ1-5; D is undetermined. Looked up from germline, CDR1 is MNHNS and CDR2 is SASEGT. The CDR3 length is 13 residues. The CDR3 DNA reads as TGTGTCAGCAGTTTCGGCTTCAATCAGCCCCAGCATTTT. Its translation is CVSSFGFNQPQHF.

The chain carries TRBV28 and TRBJ1-5; TRBD1 matches at 8 bases. Germline lookup yields CDR1 MDHEN and CDR2 SYDVKM. V lost 6 bases, J lost 4 bases, and 11 bases stayed unmatched. There are 16 residues in the CDR3. CDR3 bases: TGTGCCAGCAGCCCGCAGGGGGCATGGGGAAATCAGCCCCAGCATTTT. Encoded protein: CASSPQGAWGNQPQHF.

This clonotype was counted between two and nine times. The chain joins TRBV19 to TRBJ1-1, with D tentatively TRBD1 (5 bases). In germline, CDR1 is LNHDA, CDR2 SQIVND (reference sequence). Deletions cut 7 bases from V and 6 bases from J, with 15 bases between. The CDR3 has 13 amino acids. In DNA form, the CDR3 reads TGTGCCAGTAATCGGTGGGACGTGCCTGAAGCTTTCTTT. Amino acid sequence: CASNRWDVPEAFF.